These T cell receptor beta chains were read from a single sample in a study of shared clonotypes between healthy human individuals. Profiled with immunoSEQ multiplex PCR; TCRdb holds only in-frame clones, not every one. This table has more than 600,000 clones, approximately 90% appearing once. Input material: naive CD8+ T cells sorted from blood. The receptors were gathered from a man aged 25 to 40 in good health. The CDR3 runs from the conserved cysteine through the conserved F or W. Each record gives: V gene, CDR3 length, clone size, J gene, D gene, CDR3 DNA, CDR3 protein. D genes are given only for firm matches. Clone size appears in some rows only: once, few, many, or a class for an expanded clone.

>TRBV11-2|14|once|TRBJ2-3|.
TGTGCCAGCAGCCCTGACTGGAGCACAGATACGCAGTATTTT
CASSPDWSTDTQYF
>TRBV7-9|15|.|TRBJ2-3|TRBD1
TGTGCCAGCAGCTTATTCTCAGGGGGCGCAGATACGCAGTATTTT
CASSLFSGGADTQYF
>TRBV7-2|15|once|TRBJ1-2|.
TGTGCCAGCAGCTCCCAAGGGGCAGGGAACTATGGCTACACCTTC
CASSSQGAGNYGYTF
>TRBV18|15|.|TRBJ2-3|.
TGTGCCAGCTCACCGACTAGTTTAGGGACAGATACGCAGTATTTT
CASSPTSLGTDTQYF
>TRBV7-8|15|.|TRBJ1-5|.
TGTGCCAGCAGCCCGTCGACAGTGCCCAATCAGCCCCAGCATTTT
CASSPSTVPNQPQHF
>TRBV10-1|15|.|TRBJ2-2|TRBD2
TGCGCCAGCAGTGAAGGGCTAGCGGGAGCTGGGGAGCTGTTTTTT
CASSEGLAGAGELFF
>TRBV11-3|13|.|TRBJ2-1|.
TGTGCCAGCAGCTTAGATATATACAATGAGCAGTTCTTC
CASSLDIYNEQFF
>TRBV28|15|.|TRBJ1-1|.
TGTGCCAGCAGTCCCCCATTCGGGGAGTACACTGAAGCTTTCTTT
CASSPPFGEYTEAFF
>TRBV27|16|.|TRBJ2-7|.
TGTGCCAGCAGTTTATTTCTTATAGCGGTCGGCCACGAGCAGTACTTC
CASSLFLIAVGHEQYF
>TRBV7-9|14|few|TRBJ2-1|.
TGTGCCAGCGGCCGCGTCGTGGAGGCGGATGAGCAGTTCTTC
CASGRVVEADEQFF
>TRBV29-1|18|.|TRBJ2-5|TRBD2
TGCAGCGTTGAAGATAGATCCCGACTAGCGGGAGGTTCAGAGACCCAGTACTTC
CSVEDRSRLAGGSETQYF
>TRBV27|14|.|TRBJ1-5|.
TGTGCCAGCAGTTCAATCGGACCGAATCAGCCCCAGCATTTT
CASSSIGPNQPQHF
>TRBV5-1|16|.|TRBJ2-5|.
TGCGCCAGCAGCTTGCTACGGTGGGGGGATCAAGAGACCCAGTACTTC
CASSLLRWGDQETQYF
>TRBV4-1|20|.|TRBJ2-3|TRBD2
TGCGCCAGCAGTGGAACGCCTCTACCGGGACTAGCTGCTAGCACAGATACGCAGTATTTT
CASSGTPLPGLAASTDTQYF
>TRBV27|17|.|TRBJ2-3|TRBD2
TGTGCCAGCAGTTTATTCGTAGCGGGAGATTTGACAGATACGCAGTATTTT
CASSLFVAGDLTDTQYF
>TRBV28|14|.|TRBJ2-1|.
TGTGCCAGCAGTTTACTCATGGGGTACAATGAGCAGTTCTTC
CASSLLMGYNEQFF
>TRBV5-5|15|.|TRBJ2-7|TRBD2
TGTGCCAGCAGCTTCGGAAAGCGGGAGTGGTACGAGCAGTACTTC
CASSFGKREWYEQYF
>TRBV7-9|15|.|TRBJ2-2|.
TGTGCCAGCAGCTTCCCCGGGAGCGGCGCCGGGGAGCTGTTTTTT
CASSFPGSGAGELFF
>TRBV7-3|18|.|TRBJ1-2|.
TGTGCCAGCAGCTTTATACGCCCCCGGGTCCGGGGGATCTATGGCTACACCTTC
CASSFIRPRVRGIYGYTF
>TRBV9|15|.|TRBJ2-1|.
TGTGCCAGCAGCCCCCACTCGACGGGCCGCAATGAGCAGTTCTTC
CASSPHSTGRNEQFF
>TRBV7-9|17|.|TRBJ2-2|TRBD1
TGTGCCAGCAGCTTCCCGACAGGGGGCTCGAACACCGGGGAGCTGTTTTTT
CASSFPTGGSNTGELFF
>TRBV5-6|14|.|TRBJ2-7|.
TGTGCCAGCAGCTTGGGCATAACCGTATACGAGCAGTACTTC
CASSLGITVYEQYF
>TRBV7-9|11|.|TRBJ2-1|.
TGTGCCAGCAGCACCATGTTGGAGCAGTTCTTC
CASSTMLEQFF
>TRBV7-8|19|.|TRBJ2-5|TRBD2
TGTGCCAGCAGCTTAGGCGATATTGGAAGCGGGAGTCGTTGGGAGACCCAGTACTTC
CASSLGDIGSGSRWETQYF